This T cell receptor beta chain was observed in a study of cytomegalovirus exposure and HLA in healthy donors. Primers included in the PCR were 60 Vbeta and 13 Jbeta primers. TCRdb's table, derived via immunoSEQ multiplex PCR, lists solely in-frame clones and lacks some. The sample has about 270,000 clones, roughly 88% seen once. With 4 bases removed from V and 8 bases from J, the gap between germline ends came to 18 bases. This CDR3 has 15 residues. Germline V CDR1 and CDR2: LNHDA, SQIVND (reference sequence). In the case of this clone: Its cognate antigen is unknown.

Study-level results: Most subjects had HLA-A and HLA-B alleles reportedly predicted accurately by TCR beta sequences. Analysis performed later found 16,000 or so TCR beta sequences associated with HLA alleles at 0.05 false discovery rate. In a later analysis, HLA-associated beta chains showed higher expansion and lower generation probabilities than comparable chains. An apparent linkage of common viral pathogens to several of the most significant clusters emerged in a later analysis.

The sequenced material came from PBMCs. This sequence was found in a man in his forties in good health and CMV-seropositive. The chain couples TRBV19 to TRBJ2-4; possibly TRBD1 for D (6 bases). The CDR3 coding sequence is TGTGCCAGTAGTACCGCTCCAGGGGCGTCAGACATTCAGTACTTC. Translating it yields CASSTAPGASDIQYF.